This TCR beta chain stems from a study of T cell responses to AZD1222 COVID-19 vaccine. Whole-study results and caveats: Donors skewed white British and female; clonal diversity was possibly underestimated. The number of AZD1222 recipients seropositive at baseline was only 6 or 7.

Details on this clone: Its antigen is undetermined.

The germline V gene encodes CDR1 LNHDA and CDR2 SQIVND (reference sequence). After removal of 6 bases from V and 4 bases from J, the junction contained 8 bases not matched to a gene. CDR3 length equals 15 residues. The table came from immunoSEQ multiplex PCR; TCRdb's copy has only in-frame clones and leaves some out. The table lists roughly 120,000 clones, roughly 85% of them singletons, with about 1.6% in the top ten. The specimen was peripheral blood, collected on day 0 of AZD1222 vaccination. The source of this sequence is an adult in good health. This chain connects TRBV19 to TRBJ2-3; 9 nucleotides align to TRBD1. The CDR3 DNA reads TGTGCCAGTAGCCATACGGGACAGGGAGCAGATACGCAGTATTTT. Translated, it gives CASSHTGQGADTQYF. Filled out from reference TRBV19 and TRBJ2-3, the complete variable domain reads DGGITQSPKYLFRKEGQNVTLSCEQNLNHDAMYWYRQDPGQGLRLIYYSQIVNDFQKGDIAEGYSVSREKKESFPLTVTSAQKNPTAFYLCASSHTGQGADTQYFGPGTRLTVL.